The 18 T cell receptor beta chains presented below share a single source sample, sequenced in a study of Tregs in tolerant kidney transplant recipients. Sequencing used immunoSEQ multiplex PCR; TCRdb keeps in-frame clones, though not all of them. The sample shows about 77,000 clones, 95% to 98% of them seen only once. The sequencing here drew on CD4+ T cells from blood, taken before the transplant. The origin of the receptors is a human donor who received a combined kidney and bone marrow transplant.

The genes are TRBV12-5 and TRBJ2-7; 13 positions agree with TRBD2. This CDR3 is 15 amino acids long. Per the germline V gene, CDR1 is LGHNT and CDR2 is FRNRAP. J lost 2 bases, V lost 5 bases, and 3 bases had no gene match. CDR3 nucleotides: TGTGCTAGTGGTCCGGGGACTAGCGGGACCTACGAGCAGTACTTC. Residues: CASGPGTSGTYEQYF.

About this clone itself: Distinct nucleotide sequences in the sample also encode this CDR3. This chain connects TRBV27 to TRBJ2-7; a possible D gene is TRBD1 (6 bases). The CDR3 consists of 15 residues. The V end was cut by 3 bases, the J end by 0 bases, with 12 bases between. Germline CDR1 is MNHEY and CDR2 is SMNVEV (reference sequence). CDR3 in amino acids: CASSFLGASSYEQYF. The CDR3 DNA reads TGTGCCAGCAGTTTCCTGGGGGCGAGCTCCTACGAGCAGTACTTC.

The V and J genes are TRBV18 and TRBJ2-1; D uncertain. The CDR3 consists of 13 residues. V gave up 1 base and J gave up 6 bases, with 7 bases separating them. Looked up from germline, CDR1 is KGHSH and CDR2 is LQKENI. The CDR3 DNA follows: TGTGCCAGCTCACCACTTCCGAGCAATGAGCAGTTCTTC. Its translation is CASSPLPSNEQFF.

V is TRBV7-9 and J is TRBJ2-2; 11 bases are shared with TRBD2. This CDR3 comprises 13 residues. J was trimmed by 12 bases and V by 5 bases; bases with no gene match: 5. The germline V gene has CDR1 SEHNR and CDR2 FQNEAQ (reference sequence). CDR3 sequence (DNA): TGTGCCAGCAGCCAAACTAGCGGGGGCCAGCTGTTTTTT. It codes for CASSQTSGGQLFF.

The chain uses TRBV7-6 and TRBJ2-7, with a tentative D call TRBD2 (6 bases). Germline V lookup: CDR1 SGHVS, CDR2 FNYEAQ. V shed 1 base and J shed 2 bases, with 12 bases lying between them. This CDR3 has 15 residues. This chain's CDR3 is CASSLVAVATYEQYF. The CDR3 nucleotides are TGTGCCAGCAGCTTAGTAGCGGTCGCCACCTACGAGCAGTACTTC.

This chain links TRBV9 with TRBJ1-6, with D possibly TRBD1 on 6 matching bases. Germline V gives CDR1 SGDLS, CDR2 YYNGEE. Trimming removed 0 bases from V and 9 bases from J, with 16 bases in between. The CDR3 totals 16 residues. The CDR3 here is CASSVDYTGSISPLHF. The CDR3 nucleotides read TGTGCCAGCAGCGTAGATTACACAGGGAGTATTTCACCCCTCCACTTT. The variable domain in full, with the rest retrieved from reference TRBV9 and TRBJ1-6, is DSGVTQTPKHLITATGQRVTLRCSPRSGDLSVYWYQQSLDQGLQFLIQYYNGEERAKGNILERFSAQQFPDLHSELNLSSLELGDSALYFCASSVDYTGSISPLHFGNGTRLTVT.

This chain uses TRBV7-2 with TRBJ1-1; TRBD1 matches at 7 bases. This CDR3 region has 13 residues. Unmatched junction bases numbered 5, after V lost 5 bases and J lost 5 bases. Germline V CDR1 and CDR2: SGHTA, FQGNSA. CDR3 coding DNA: TGTGCCAGCAGCACAGGGGCTCGGACTGAAGCTTTCTTT. Encoded protein: CASSTGARTEAFF.

V is TRBV30 and J is TRBJ2-1, with a weak D call TRBD2 (6 bases). The CDR3 consists of 15 residues. Trimming took off 0 bases at V and 6 bases at J, with 15 bases between the two ends. The V gene's germline CDR1 is GTSNPN and CDR2 SVGIG (reference sequence). The DNA for the CDR3 is TGTGCCTGGAGTGTACGATACGGGACTTCCAATGAGCAGTTCTTC. Translating gives CAWSVRYGTSNEQFF.

J is TRBJ1-3 and V is TRBV9; D call uncertain. Trimming took 3 bases from V and 0 from J, leaving 13 bases between them. CDR1 SGDLS and CDR2 YYNGEE come from the germline V gene. The CDR3 is made up of 16 amino acids. CDR3 sequence (DNA): TGTGCCAGCAGCGCCCACACACCAGGCTCTGGAAACACCATATATTTT. It codes for CASSAHTPGSGNTIYF.

Here the CDR3 DNA reads TGTGCCAGCAGCCGACGCCGGGGGAAAAGGCTGAACACTGAAGCTTTCTTT. Translating gives CASSRRRGKRLNTEAFF. The rearrangement joins TRBV5-8 to TRBJ1-1, with D maybe TRBD1 (5 bases). Between the trimmed V and J ends, which lost 4 bases and 0 bases, there was a span of 19 bases. This CDR3 region has 17 residues. Germline V CDR1 and CDR2: SGHTS, YDEGEE. The complete variable domain, with remaining parts taken from reference TRBV5-8 and TRBJ1-1, reads EAGVTQSPTHLIKTRGQQATLRCSPISGHTSVYWYQQALGLGLQFLLWYDEGEERNRGNFPPRFSGRQFPNYSSELNVNALELEDSALYLCASSRRRGKRLNTEAFFGQGTRLTVV.

The V and J genes are TRBV29-1 and TRBJ2-3; 12 bases agree with TRBD2. V shed 5 bases and J 0 bases; nucleotides not matched to a gene: 3. CDR3 length: 15 residues. The V gene's germline CDR1 is SQVTM and CDR2 ANQGSEA. CDR3 DNA sequence: TGCAGCGTTTGGACTAGCGGGATTAGCACAGATACGCAGTATTTT. Its protein product is CSVWTSGISTDTQYF.

This chain uses TRBV12-5 with TRBJ1-4; 7 positions agree with TRBD1. Germline trimming cut 2 bases from V and 4 bases from J; bases unmatched to any gene: 4. CDR3 length equals 15 residues. Germline V gene lookup returns CDR1 LGHNT and CDR2 FRNRAP. The CDR3 here is CASGLRDRFNEKLFF. The CDR3 DNA follows: TGTGCTAGTGGTTTGCGGGACAGATTTAATGAAAAACTGTTTTTT.

The chain couples TRBV7-2 to TRBJ1-2; TRBD1 is a possible D gene (6 bases). CDR1 and CDR2 from the germline V gene are SGHTA and FQGNSA. This CDR3 is 15 amino acids long. V dropped 4 bases and J dropped 2 bases, with 14 bases sitting between them. This CDR3 reads CASSSGTLINYGYTF. CDR3 sequence (DNA): TGTGCCAGCAGCTCCGGGACACTCATCAACTATGGCTACACCTTC.

The chain combines TRBV5-1 with TRBJ2-1, with 12 bases aligning to TRBD2. The V gene's germline CDR1 is SGHRS and CDR2 YFSETQ. The V and J ends lost 4 bases and 2 bases, in that order; junction bases with no gene match: 7. This CDR3 contains 17 residues. The CDR3 DNA follows: TGCGCCAGCAGCAAGACTAGCGGGGGCCGTACCTACAATGAGCAGTTCTTC. This encodes CASSKTSGGRTYNEQFF. Full variable domain (remainder filled in from reference TRBV5-1 and TRBJ2-1): KAGVTQTPRYLIKTRGQQVTLSCSPISGHRSVSWYQQTPGQGLQFLFEYFSETQRNKGNFPGRFSGRQFSNSRSEMNVSTLELGDSALYLCASSKTSGGRTYNEQFFGPGTRLTVL.

CDR3: CASSPRRPTGSEKLFF. DNA for the CDR3: TGTGCCAGCTCACCAAGACGGCCGACAGGGAGTGAAAAACTGTTTTTT. V gene TRBV18 combines with J gene TRBJ1-4; 7 bases agree with TRBD1. This CDR3 contains 16 residues. Germline lookup yields CDR1 KGHSH and CDR2 LQKENI. The junction had 10 bases not matched to a gene; V was cut back by 2 bases and J by 7 bases.

CDR3 loop: CSSDSGAPRDTQYF. As DNA, the CDR3 is TGCAGCTCGGATAGCGGGGCCCCGAGAGATACGCAGTATTTT. This chain uses TRBV29-1 with TRBJ2-3; 8 bases line up with TRBD2. This CDR3 is 14 amino acids long. Trimming at V came to 8 bases and at J to 5 bases, leaving 12 bases not matched to a gene. Germline values: CDR1 SQVTM, CDR2 ANQGSEA.

The chain is built from TRBV19 and TRBJ2-6, with a weak D call TRBD2 (6 bases). CDR1 is LNHDA, CDR2 SQIVND, per germline (reference sequence). V lost 2 bases to trimming and J lost 2 bases, with 7 bases between them. This CDR3 has 15 residues. The CDR3 loop reads CASSIWGAGANVLTF. The CDR3 region has the DNA TGTGCCAGTAGTATATGGGGGGCTGGGGCCAACGTCCTGACTTTC. The full variable domain, in which reference TRBV19 and TRBJ2-6 provide the parts outside the CDR3, is DGGITQSPKYLFRKEGQNVTLSCEQNLNHDAMYWYRQDPGQGLRLIYYSQIVNDFQKGDIAEGYSVSREKKESFPLTVTSAQKNPTAFYLCASSIWGAGANVLTFGAGSRLTVL.

J is TRBJ2-7 and V is TRBV30; 7 bases are a match to TRBD2. This CDR3 spans 15 amino acids. With 2 bases clipped from V and 2 bases from J, the junction kept 9 bases outside the gene matches. CDR1 and CDR2 from the germline V gene are GTSNPN and SVGIG (reference sequence). The CDR3 DNA reads as TGTGCCTGGAGTAGTACTAGCGCCGATGCCTACGAGCAGTACTTC. This encodes CAWSSTSADAYEQYF.